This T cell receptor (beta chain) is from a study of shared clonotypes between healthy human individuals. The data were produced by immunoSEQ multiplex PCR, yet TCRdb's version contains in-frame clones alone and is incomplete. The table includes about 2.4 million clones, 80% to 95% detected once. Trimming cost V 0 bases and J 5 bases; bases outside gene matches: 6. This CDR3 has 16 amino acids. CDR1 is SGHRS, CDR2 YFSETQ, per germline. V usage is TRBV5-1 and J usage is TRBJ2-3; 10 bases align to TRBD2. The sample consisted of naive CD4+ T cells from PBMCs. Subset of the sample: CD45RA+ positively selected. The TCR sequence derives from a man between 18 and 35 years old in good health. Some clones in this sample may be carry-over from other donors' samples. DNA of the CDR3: TGCGCCAGCAGCTTGGGCCTAGCGGGAGACGGAGATACGCAGTATTTT. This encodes CASSLGLAGDGDTQYF.